This TCR beta chain was captured by sequencing in a study of cytomegalovirus exposure and HLA in healthy donors. The PCR was carried out with 60 Vbeta primers and 13 Jbeta primers. The method was immunoSEQ multiplex PCR; TCRdb's version includes in-frame clones alone and lacks a portion of them. The data contain 160,000 or so clones, roughly 78% of them seen just once; the ten biggest clones take up approximately 3.1%. Of note for this clone: Antigen: not known.

Study-level points and caveats: A later analysis showed HLA-associated TCR beta chains outstripping equally common others in clonal expansion. An analysis done earlier found most TCR beta V segments productive about 87% or about 30% of the time. Later work associated roughly 15,000 TCR beta sequences with HLA alleles at 0.05 false discovery rate.

V lost 6 bases and J lost 0; bases outside the gene matches: 5. This CDR3 has 14 residues. The germline CDR1 and CDR2 sequences are SGHTA and FQGNSA. Sequencing was performed on PBMCs. The V call is TRBV7-2, the J call TRBJ2-7; 7 bases match TRBD1. The sequence came from a woman aged 40 to 55 in good health and CMV-seronegative. The CDR3 nucleotides read TGTGCCAGCAGGAACCGGGACAGCTCCTACGAGCAGTACTTC. This gives the protein CASRNRDSSYEQYF. The complete variable domain, with remaining parts taken from reference TRBV7-2 and TRBJ2-7, reads GAGVSQSPSNKVTEKGKDVELRCDPISGHTALYWYRQSLGQGLEFLIYFQGNSAPDKSGLPSDRFSAERTGGSVSTLTIQRTQQEDSAVYLCASRNRDSSYEQYFGPGTRLTVT.